The subject of this entry is one TCR beta chain. The data stem from a study of T cell repertoires in cytomegalovirus infection. Germline V gene data show CDR1 as SEHNR and CDR2 as FQNEAQ (reference sequence). CDR3 length: 13 amino acids. The V and J ends lost 1 base and 7 bases respectively, with 7 bases between them. MiXCR, applied by TCRdb to the reads, yields one record per CDR3 protein. The repertoire holds hundreds of thousands of distinct CDR3 sequences, with over 20% as singletons. This TCR derives from a human donor in good health (CMV status not recorded). Some clones in this sample may be carry-over from other donors' samples. The sample taken for sequencing was CD8+ T cells from PBMCs. The V call is TRBV7-9, the J call TRBJ2-2; D unclear. CDR3 DNA sequence: TGTGCCAGCAGCTTAGGAAAGAGCGGGGAGCTGTTTTTT. It specifies CASSLGKSGELFF.